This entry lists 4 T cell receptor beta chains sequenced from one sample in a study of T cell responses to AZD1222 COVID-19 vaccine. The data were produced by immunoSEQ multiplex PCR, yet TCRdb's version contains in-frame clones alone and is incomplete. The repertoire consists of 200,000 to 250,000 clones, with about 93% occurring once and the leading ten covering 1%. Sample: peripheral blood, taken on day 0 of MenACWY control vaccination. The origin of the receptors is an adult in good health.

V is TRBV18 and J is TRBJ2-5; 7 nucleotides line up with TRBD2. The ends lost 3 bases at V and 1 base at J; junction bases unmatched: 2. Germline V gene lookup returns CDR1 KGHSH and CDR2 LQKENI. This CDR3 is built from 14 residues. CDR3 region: CASSPWGGQETQYF. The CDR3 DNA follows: TGTGCCAGCTCACCCTGGGGGGGCCAAGAGACCCAGTACTTC. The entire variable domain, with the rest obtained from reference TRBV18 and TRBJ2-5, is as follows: NAGVMQNPRHLVRRRGQEARLRCSPMKGHSHVYWYRQLPEEGLKFMVYLQKENIIDESGMPKERFSAEFPKEGPSILRIQQVVRGDSAAYFCASSPWGGQETQYFGPGTRLLVL.

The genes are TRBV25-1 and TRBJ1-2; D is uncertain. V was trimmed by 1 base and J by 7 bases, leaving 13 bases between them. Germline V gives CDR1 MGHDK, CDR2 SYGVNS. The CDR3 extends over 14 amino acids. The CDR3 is CASSEWRHVTGYTF. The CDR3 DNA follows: TGTGCCAGCAGTGAATGGCGACATGTAACTGGCTACACCTTC.

The chain's CDR3 is CASSQYSKANTEAFF. DNA of the CDR3: TGTGCCAGCAGCCAGTATAGTAAGGCGAACACTGAAGCTTTCTTT. The V gene is TRBV3-1 (or the pseudogene TRBV3-2), the J gene TRBJ1-1; D remains ambiguous. Germline loops: CDR1 LGHDT, CDR2 YNNKEL (reference sequence). The CDR3 covers 15 residues. The V end lost 3 bases, the J end lost 1 base, and 12 bases lay between the germline ends.

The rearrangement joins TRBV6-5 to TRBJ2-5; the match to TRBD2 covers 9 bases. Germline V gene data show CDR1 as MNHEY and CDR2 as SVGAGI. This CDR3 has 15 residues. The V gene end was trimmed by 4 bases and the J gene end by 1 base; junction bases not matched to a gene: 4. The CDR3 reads CASSSLAGIQETQYF. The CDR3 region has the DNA TGTGCCAGCAGTTCTCTAGCGGGGATCCAAGAGACCCAGTACTTC.